Listed here are 8 T cell receptor beta chains from one sample, sequenced in a study of CD8 T cells in ankylosing spondylitis. MiXCR, run by TCRdb on the 5' RACE reads, gives a single entry per CDR3 protein. This table holds 240,000 or so distinct CDR3 sequences, roughly a tenth found once. The source material was blood, either unsorted or a sorted T cell fraction (not recorded which). The receptors were gathered from a male donor with ankylosing spondylitis or in good health (not recorded which).

This clonotype was seen many times. The chain employs TRBV5-1 and TRBJ2-5; D call uncertain. V lost 0 bases to trimming and J lost 6 bases, with 6 bases between them. Per the germline V gene, CDR1 is SGHRS and CDR2 is YFSETQ. The CDR3 contains 12 residues. The DNA for the CDR3 is TGCGCCAGCAGCTTGGGGGGAAAGACCCAGTACTTC. Protein: CASSLGGKTQYF.

The chain combines TRBV7-6 with TRBJ2-1, with 7 bases identical to TRBD2. The germline V gene encodes CDR1 SGHVS and CDR2 FNYEAQ. This CDR3 region has 13 residues. Trimming removed 1 base from V and 8 bases from J; junction bases left unmatched: 2. The CDR3, as DNA: TGTGCCAGCAGCTTAGTGGGGGGGGATGAGCAGTTCTTC. Protein sequence: CASSLVGGDEQFF.

There are a few counts of this clonotype. This chain joins TRBV14 and TRBJ2-7; D gene ambiguous. V lost 1 base, J lost 3 bases, and 4 bases lay in between. The germline V gene encodes CDR1 SGHDN and CDR2 FVKESK. The CDR3 covers 12 residues. CDR3 bases: TGTGCCAGCAGCCAAGTAGGCTACGAGCAGTACTTC. Its translation: CASSQVGYEQYF.

This clonotype was seen once. A much more abundant neighbour one base away suggests this may be a read error. This chain uses TRBV18 with TRBJ2-1, with D possibly TRBD2 on 5 matching bases. Trimming removed 0 bases from V and 2 bases from J, with 11 bases in between. This CDR3 has 16 residues. The germline CDR1 and CDR2 sequences are KGHSH and LQKENI. This chain's CDR3 is CASSPPSGIAYNEQFF. CDR3 nucleotide sequence: TGTGCCAGCTCACCACCGAGCGGTATCGCCTACAATGAGCAGTTCTTC.

The V gene is TRBV7-9, the J gene TRBJ2-6; D gene ambiguous. V gave up 1 base and J gave up 4 bases, with 8 bases separating them. Germline CDR1 and CDR2: SEHNR and FQNEAQ (reference sequence). This CDR3 has 15 residues. CDR3 amino acids: CASSLDSSGANVLTF. The CDR3 region has the DNA TGTGCCAGCAGCTTAGACAGTTCCGGGGCCAACGTCCTGACTTTC.

This clonotype was recorded at least ten times. This chain joins TRBV6-1 and TRBJ2-1; tentative D call: TRBD1 (5 bases). V was shortened by 2 bases and J by 3 bases, with 20 bases between the two germline ends. Germline V gene lookup returns CDR1 MNHNS and CDR2 SASEGT. CDR3 size: 18 residues. CDR3 loop: CASSEKADSRLIYNEQFF. Here the CDR3 DNA reads TGTGCCAGCAGTGAAAAAGCTGACAGCCGATTGATCTACAATGAGCAGTTCTTC.

There are many counts of this clonotype. The chain employs TRBV5-1 and TRBJ1-1, with 9 bases identical to TRBD1. Trimming took 7 bases from V and 1 from J; bases not matched to a gene: 5. Germline CDR1 and CDR2: SGHRS and YFSETQ. The CDR3 spans 14 residues. The CDR3 nucleotides are TGCGCCAGCGCCCCGACAGGGGGGAACACTGAAGCTTTCTTT. The encoded protein is CASAPTGGNTEAFF.

This clonotype has ten or more counts. The chain couples TRBV5-1 to TRBJ2-7, with D perhaps TRBD1 (6 bases). Per the germline V gene, CDR1 is SGHRS and CDR2 is YFSETQ. This CDR3 region has 15 residues. Trimming took 3 bases from V and 0 from J, leaving 13 bases between them. In nucleotides, the CDR3 is TGCGCCAGCAGCTATGGACAGTTGAGCTCCTACGAGCAGTACTTC. This translates into CASSYGQLSSYEQYF.